The 29 T cell receptor beta chains below all came from one sample that was sequenced in a study of blood T cell repertoires in COVID-19. Sequencing used immunoSEQ multiplex PCR; TCRdb keeps in-frame clones, though not all of them. The table has about 120,000 clones, 85% to 90% seen once. What was sequenced was peripheral blood. Every receptor here comes from a man aged 55 to 70 with acute or convalescent COVID-19.

This sequence joins TRBV7-3 and TRBJ2-3; the D gene is possibly TRBD1 (6 bases). Trimming removed 7 bases at V and 2 bases at J, with 16 bases between. CDR1 and CDR2 from the germline V gene are SGHTA and FQGTGA. There are 15 residues in the CDR3. CDR3 sequence (DNA): TGTGCCAGCACCGCAGGGGTCTCCCCCACAGATACGCAGTATTTT. It is translated as CASTAGVSPTDTQYF.

The chain couples TRBV28 to TRBJ1-1, with TRBD1 matching 8 bases. There are 15 residues in the CDR3. The germline CDR1 and CDR2 sequences are MDHEN and SYDVKM. V was clipped by 6 bases and J by 0 bases; unmatched bases: 6. As DNA, the CDR3 is TGTGCCAGCAGGGACAGGGCAGGGGTGAACACTGAAGCTTTCTTT. This translates into CASRDRAGVNTEAFF.

V and J are TRBV19 and TRBJ2-3, with 11 bases fitting TRBD1. Germline CDR1 is LNHDA and CDR2 is SQIVND (reference sequence). The CDR3 runs to 15 residues. After removal of 4 bases from V and 4 bases from J, the junction contained 4 bases not matched to a gene. CDR3 DNA: TGTGCCAGTAGTAAAGGACAGGGGGCCCCAGATACGCAGTATTTT. Its translation: CASSKGQGAPDTQYF. Based on the CDR3 plus reference TRBV19 and TRBJ2-3, the full variable domain is DGGITQSPKYLFRKEGQNVTLSCEQNLNHDAMYWYRQDPGQGLRLIYYSQIVNDFQKGDIAEGYSVSREKKESFPLTVTSAQKNPTAFYLCASSKGQGAPDTQYFGPGTRLTVL.

The rearrangement uses TRBV6-1 and TRBJ2-5; the D is unclear. From germline, CDR1 is MNHNS and CDR2 SASEGT. This CDR3 spans 12 amino acids. Trimming took off 3 bases at V and 9 bases at J, with 11 bases between the two ends. Written as DNA, the CDR3 is TGTGCCAGCAGTGAGGTAAAGAACTCCCAGTACTTC. Translated: CASSEVKNSQYF.

The rearrangement uses TRBV4-3 and TRBJ2-3; TRBD2 aligns across 12 bases. Germline V gene data show CDR1 as LGHNA and CDR2 as YSLEER. The CDR3 is 17 residues long. Trimming at V came to 0 bases and at J to 3 bases, leaving 4 bases not matched to a gene. CDR3 sequence (DNA): TGCGCCAGCAGCCAAGATCCTAGCGGGAGGGCAACAGATACGCAGTATTTT. It translates to CASSQDPSGRATDTQYF.

The V gene is TRBV7-3, the J gene TRBJ2-2; the match to TRBD2 covers 12 bases. The CDR3 covers 17 residues. V trimming: 1 base; J trimming: 8 bases; junction bases outside the gene matches: 8. CDR1 and CDR2 from the germline V gene are SGHTA and FQGTGA. CDR3 sequence (DNA): TGTGCCAGCAGCTTAAATTTGGCTAGCGGGAGGGCAGGGGAGCTGTTTTTT. Its translation: CASSLNLASGRAGELFF.

About this clone: One end of the junction does not line up with germline, which may come from a read error. The chain has TRBV7-9 and TRBJ2-7; D is possibly TRBD2 (6 bases). This CDR3 region has 15 residues. Germline V gene sequence: CDR1 SEHNR, CDR2 FQNEAQ (reference sequence). CDR3 nucleotides: TGTGCCAGCAGCTCCTGGGGGGACTCCTCCTCCGAGCAGTACTTC. Amino acids: CASSSWGDSSSEQYF.

The rearrangement links TRBV20-1 to TRBJ1-1, with 10 bases that match TRBD1. The CDR3 is 16 residues long. The germline CDR1 and CDR2 sequences are DFQATT and SNEGSKA (reference sequence). Trimming at V came to 3 bases and at J to 3 bases, leaving 10 bases not matched to a gene. The CDR3 here is CSASPGQGQGYTEAFF. The CDR3 region has the DNA TGCAGTGCTAGTCCGGGACAGGGGCAAGGGTACACTGAAGCTTTCTTT.

This clone was counted once. V is TRBV3-1 (or the pseudogene TRBV3-2) and J is TRBJ1-6; the match to TRBD1 covers 8 bases. V shed 1 base and J 7 bases; nucleotides not matched to a gene: 3. Germline V gives CDR1 LGHDT, CDR2 YNNKEL (reference sequence). This CDR3 is 15 amino acids long. The CDR3 here is CASSQVDRVNSPLHF. CDR3 bases: TGTGCCAGCAGCCAAGTGGACAGGGTAAATTCACCCCTCCACTTT.

This chain uses TRBV10-3 with TRBJ1-5, with 7 bases matching TRBD1. Germline trimming cut 4 bases from V and 6 bases from J; bases unmatched to any gene: 6. The germline gives CDR1 ENHRY, CDR2 SYGVKD. The CDR3 contains 14 residues. The DNA for the CDR3 is TGTGCCATCAGTGGACAGGGAGAGGGTCAGCCCCAGCATTTT. Translating it yields CAISGQGEGQPQHF.

J is TRBJ2-4 and V is TRBV7-9, with 10 bases that match TRBD1. Germline trimming cut 5 bases from V and 0 bases from J; bases unmatched to any gene: 10. Germline CDR1 and CDR2: SEHNR and FQNEAQ (reference sequence). The CDR3 totals 18 residues. CDR3 bases: TGTGCCAGCAGCAGCGGGACAGGGGACATTCTAGCCAAAAACATTCAGTACTTC. Amino acids: CASSSGTGDILAKNIQYF.

The gene calls are TRBV11-2 and TRBJ2-2, with TRBD1 matching 7 bases. Germline CDR1 and CDR2: SGHAT and FQNNGV. V trimming: 5 bases; J trimming: 3 bases; junction bases outside the gene matches: 9. This CDR3 region has 16 residues. This CDR3 reads CASSLRDSSDTGELFF. CDR3 in DNA: TGTGCCAGCAGCCTTAGGGACAGCAGCGACACCGGGGAGCTGTTTTTT.

This chain connects TRBV27 to TRBJ2-1; 12 bases match TRBD2. The CDR3 has 15 residues. J lost 4 bases, V lost 6 bases, and 4 bases had no gene match. The germline CDR1 and CDR2 sequences are MNHEY and SMNVEV (reference sequence). The CDR3 nucleotides are TGTGCCAGCAGAATCGGACTAGCGGGATACAATGAGCAGTTCTTC. It yields the protein CASRIGLAGYNEQFF.

The chain links TRBV2 to TRBJ2-3, with a possible D match to TRBD1 (6 bases). V was trimmed by 5 bases and J by 1 base, leaving 13 bases between them. CDR3 length: 15 residues. Germline V lookup: CDR1 SNHLY, CDR2 FYNNEI. DNA for the CDR3: TGTGCCAGCAGTCCTCAGGGGTTGGGCACAGATACGCAGTATTTT. It codes for CASSPQGLGTDTQYF.

The rearrangement links TRBV15 to TRBJ2-1; no firm D call. The CDR3 extends over 15 amino acids. From germline, CDR1 is LNHNV and CDR2 YYDKDF (reference sequence). With 0 bases removed from V and 4 bases from J, the gap between germline ends came to 10 bases. The CDR3: CATSRDKNSYNEQFF. CDR3 in DNA: TGTGCCACCAGCAGAGATAAAAACTCGTACAATGAGCAGTTCTTC.

V and J are TRBV9 and TRBJ2-3; maybe TRBD2 (5 bases). The germline gives CDR1 SGDLS, CDR2 YYNGEE. The CDR3 runs 15 residues. Trimming pared 1 base from V and 0 bases from J, leaving 9 bases between. The CDR3 DNA is TGTGCCAGCAGCGTACTAGCATCTAGCACAGATACGCAGTATTTT. As protein: CASSVLASSTDTQYF.

The chain is built from TRBV7-3 and TRBJ2-2; 8 positions match TRBD2. This CDR3 comprises 16 residues. Germline CDR1 is SGHTA and CDR2 is FQGTGA. V lost 5 bases and J lost 2; bases outside the gene matches: 7. The CDR3 bases are TGTGCCAGCAGCCCTCAGGCGGGAGGAAACACCGGGGAGCTGTTTTTT. Its translation: CASSPQAGGNTGELFF.

The chain joins TRBV19 to TRBJ2-3; possible D gene TRBD1, 5 bases. Germline CDR1 reads LNHDA; CDR2 reads SQIVND (reference sequence). The length of the CDR3 is 14 residues. Trimming removed 6 bases at V and 2 bases at J, with 12 bases between. As DNA, the CDR3 is TGTGCCAGTAGCCTGACAGCATACACAGATACGCAGTATTTT. It specifies CASSLTAYTDTQYF.

This chain connects TRBV6-5 to TRBJ2-1, with D possibly matching TRBD2 (6 bases). Trimming removed 6 bases from V and 8 bases from J, with 14 bases in between. CDR1 is MNHEY and CDR2 is SVGAGI in the germline V gene. The CDR3 consists of 13 residues. In DNA form, the CDR3 reads TGTGCCAGCAGGGCGGGACCTTGGGATGAGCAGTTCTTC. It yields the protein CASRAGPWDEQFF.

The V gene is TRBV11-2, the J gene TRBJ2-1; unclear D gene. The CDR3 loop spans 13 amino acids. V lost 1 base and J lost 10, with 11 bases in between. Germline V gives CDR1 SGHAT, CDR2 FQNNGV. The CDR3 DNA reads as TGTGCCAGCAGCTTAGGACGAACGGAGGAGCAGTTCTTC. The encoded protein is CASSLGRTEEQFF.

V is TRBV4-2 and J is TRBJ2-3; D possibly corresponds to TRBD2 (5 bases). The ends were cut back, 4 bases at V and 2 bases at J, with 19 bases in the middle. In germline, CDR1 is LGHNA, CDR2 YNFKEQ. CDR3 length equals 17 residues. This CDR3 reads CASSRGREAGFTDTQYF. CDR3 bases: TGTGCCAGCAGCCGAGGTCGAGAGGCGGGTTTCACAGATACGCAGTATTTT.

The chain links TRBV2 to TRBJ1-1; 9 bases fit TRBD1. V lost 6 bases and J lost 3; bases outside the gene matches: 14. Germline loops: CDR1 SNHLY, CDR2 FYNNEI. The CDR3 contains 17 residues. CDR3 amino acids: CASRGTGREGSDTEAFF. CDR3 sequence (DNA): TGTGCCAGCAGGGGGACAGGGAGAGAGGGATCTGACACTGAAGCTTTCTTT. Full variable domain (outside the CDR3, taken from reference TRBV2 and TRBJ1-1): EPEVTQTPSHQVTQMGQEVILRCVPISNHLYFYWYRQILGQKVEFLVSFYNNEISEKSEIFDDQFSVERPDGSNFTLKIRSTKLEDSAMYFCASRGTGREGSDTEAFFGQGTRLTVV.

The V gene is TRBV4-3, the J gene TRBJ2-6; possibly TRBD1 for D (5 bases). V lost 4 bases to trimming and J lost 1 base, with 14 bases between them. The CDR3 has 17 amino acids. The germline gives CDR1 LGHNA, CDR2 YSLEER. The CDR3 region is CASSPGHGSSGANVLTF. In DNA form, the CDR3 reads TGCGCCAGCAGCCCCGGACATGGGTCTTCTGGGGCCAACGTCCTGACTTTC.

Written as DNA, the CDR3 is TGTGCCAGCAGCTTAGACAGGGGGATCAGTAATTCACCCCTCCACTTT. Encoded protein: CASSLDRGISNSPLHF. The chain couples TRBV7-2 to TRBJ1-6; 8 nucleotides line up with TRBD1. Per the germline V gene, CDR1 is SGHTA and CDR2 is FQGNSA. The CDR3 totals 16 residues. V was clipped by 1 base and J by 6 bases; unmatched bases: 5.

The chain employs TRBV7-3 and TRBJ2-2; a weak D match, TRBD2 (6 bases). Trimming shortened V by 5 bases and J by 1 base, and 17 bases separated the two germline ends. The germline V gene has CDR1 SGHTA and CDR2 FQGTGA. The CDR3 covers 17 residues. This CDR3 reads CASSPRSGRGNTGELFF. CDR3 DNA sequence: TGTGCCAGCAGCCCCCGGTCCGGGAGAGGGAACACCGGGGAGCTGTTTTTT. Supplemented by reference TRBV7-3 and TRBJ2-2, the full variable domain reads GAGVSQTPSNKVTEKGKYVELRCDPISGHTALYWYRQSLGQGPEFLIYFQGTGAADDSGLPNDRFFAVRPEGSVSTLKIQRTERGDSAVYLCASSPRSGRGNTGELFFGEGSRLTVL.

The V and J genes are TRBV28 and TRBJ2-1; tentative D call: TRBD2 (5 bases). Trimming removed 6 bases at V and 13 bases at J, with 16 bases between. CDR3 length equals 12 residues. Germline-derived CDR1 and CDR2 are MDHEN and SYDVKM. CDR3 loop: CASSLTMDSQFF. The CDR3 region has the DNA TGTGCCAGCAGCCTTACTATGGACTCCCAGTTCTTC. The whole variable domain, remainder taken from reference TRBV28 and TRBJ2-1, is DVKVTQSSRYLVKRTGEKVFLECVQDMDHENMFWYRQDPGLGLRLIYFSYDVKMKEKGDIPEGYSVSREKKERFSLILESASTNQTSMYLCASSLTMDSQFFGPGTRLTVL.

The sample holds one count of this clone. V and J are TRBV5-1 and TRBJ2-3, with 7 nucleotides matching TRBD2. Trimming removed 3 bases from V and 6 bases from J; junction bases left unmatched: 4. The CDR3 sequence is 13 residues long. Germline V gene lookup returns CDR1 SGHRS and CDR2 YFSETQ. As DNA, the CDR3 is TGCGCCAGCAGCTCCAGAGCGGGGGATACGCAGTATTTT. Amino acids: CASSSRAGDTQYF.

This chain joins TRBV9 and TRBJ1-3; maybe TRBD1 (6 bases). The CDR3 has 15 residues. Between the trimmed V and J ends, which lost 1 base and 8 bases, there was a span of 16 bases. From germline, CDR1 is SGDLS and CDR2 YYNGEE. DNA for the CDR3: TGTGCCAGCAGCGTATCGGGGGGGCAAGGATACACCATATATTTT. This codes for CASSVSGGQGYTIYF.

The chain is built from TRBV5-4 and TRBJ1-2, with D hard to call. The V end lost 0 bases, the J end lost 8 bases, and 14 bases lay between the germline ends. This CDR3 is built from 14 residues. Germline assignment: CDR1 SGHNT and CDR2 YYREEE (reference sequence). The CDR3 is CASSLAATQEGYTF. In DNA form, the CDR3 reads TGTGCCAGCAGCTTGGCGGCGACCCAGGAAGGCTACACCTTC. Full variable domain (remainder filled in from reference TRBV5-4 and TRBJ1-2): ETGVTQSPTHLIKTRGQQVTLRCSSQSGHNTVSWYQQALGQGPQFIFQYYREEENGRGNFPPRFSGLQFPNYSSELNVNALELDDSALYLCASSLAATQEGYTFGSGTRLTVV.